Below, one T cell receptor beta chain is given with its context. TCRdb keeps only in-frame clones here, not all; method: immunoSEQ multiplex PCR. This table has 190,000 or so clones, about 72% appearing once. This sample is part of a study of cytotoxic CD8 clonotypes in ibrutinib-treated CLL. The V gene's germline CDR1 is MNHEY and CDR2 SMNVEV (reference sequence). The CDR3 spans 14 residues. Trimming removed 3 bases at V and 1 base at J, with 7 bases between. The source is a human donor with chronic lymphocytic leukemia. Sequenced here: PBMCs, sampled after 24 months of ibrutinib treatment. This chain connects TRBV27 to TRBJ1-5; no definite D call. The CDR3 loop is CASSFLGSNQPQHF. The CDR3 DNA sequence: TGTGCCAGCAGTTTTCTGGGGAGCAATCAGCCCCAGCATTTT.